These 21 T cell receptor beta chains were all obtained from the same sample, sequenced in a study of spatial heterogeneity in lung cancer. Documented time point: blood at routine non-recurrence follow-up after resection. Each CDR3 protein is one row after TCRdb ran MiXCR on the 5' RACE reads. This table has about 43,000 distinct CDR3 sequences, under 25% appearing once. This specimen consisted of PBMCs, obtained at follow-up. The receptors shown here come from a female donor with early-stage non-small cell lung cancer.

The chain joins TRBV3-1 to TRBJ2-3, with D unresolved. V was cut by 1 base and J by 2 bases, with 4 bases left in between. The germline CDR1 and CDR2 sequences are LGHDT and YNNKEL (reference sequence). The CDR3 is made up of 13 amino acids. The CDR3: CASSQAATDTQYF. The CDR3, as DNA: TGTGCCAGCAGCCAAGCTGCCACAGATACGCAGTATTTT.

The chain uses TRBV20-1 and TRBJ2-3; maybe TRBD2 (6 bases). The CDR3 loop spans 15 amino acids. CDR1 and CDR2 from the germline V gene are DFQATT and SNEGSKA (reference sequence). V was trimmed by 2 bases and J by 1 base, leaving 13 bases between them. The CDR3 here is CSARRYSGGTDTQYF. CDR3 nucleotides: TGCAGTGCTAGAAGATATAGCGGAGGCACAGATACGCAGTATTTT.

This chain connects TRBV20-1 to TRBJ2-3; possible D gene TRBD2, 6 bases. The CDR3 is made up of 15 amino acids. The ends were cut back, 6 bases at V and 0 bases at J, with 16 bases in the middle. From germline, CDR1 is DFQATT and CDR2 SNEGSKA (reference sequence). CDR3 sequence (DNA): TGCAGTGCAGCTGCCCCTAGCGTAAGCACAGATACGCAGTATTTT. Its translation: CSAAAPSVSTDTQYF.

This clonotype was seen a few times. The chain combines TRBV9 with TRBJ2-1; 11 bases match TRBD2. CDR1 and CDR2 from the germline V gene are SGDLS and YYNGEE. V lost 0 bases to trimming and J lost 8 bases; unmatched junction nucleotides: 1. CDR3 length: 14 amino acids. CDR3 in DNA: TGTGCCAGCAGCGTAGATAGCGGGAGGGATGAGCAGTTCTTC. Its translation is CASSVDSGRDEQFF.

The V and J genes are TRBV20-1 and TRBJ2-5; D may correspond to TRBD1 or TRBD2 (5 bases each). This CDR3 is 14 amino acids long. CDR1 is DFQATT, CDR2 SNEGSKA, per germline (reference sequence). Trimming shortened V by 6 bases and J by 5 bases, and 19 bases separated the two germline ends. The CDR3 region is CSAPPSGARETQYF. As DNA, the CDR3 is TGCAGTGCCCCTCCATCCGGGGCGAGGGAGACCCAGTACTTC.

In its sample, this clonotype was seen many times. The chain joins TRBV19 to TRBJ1-6; weak D call: TRBD1 (6 bases). CDR1 LNHDA and CDR2 SQIVND come from the germline V gene (reference sequence). The CDR3 has 14 amino acids. V was trimmed by 4 bases and J by 9 bases, leaving 13 bases between them. This chain's CDR3 is CASSNRGARSPLHF. The CDR3 DNA follows: TGTGCCAGTAGTAATAGGGGGGCGCGTTCACCCCTCCACTTT.

The gene calls are TRBV12-5 and TRBJ2-2; no clear D gene. This CDR3 contains 12 residues. Germline-derived CDR1 and CDR2 are LGHNT and FRNRAP. The V end was cut by 2 bases, the J end by 8 bases, with 6 bases between. In DNA, the CDR3 is TGTGCTAGTGGTTTGAGGGCGGGGGAGCTGTTTTTT. Its translation is CASGLRAGELFF.

The chain recombines TRBV9 with TRBJ1-2; D remains ambiguous. Germline V gives CDR1 SGDLS, CDR2 YYNGEE. The CDR3 totals 14 residues. V was cut by 0 bases and J by 4 bases, with 10 bases left in between. CDR3 bases: TGTGCCAGCAGCGTAGAGGGCAGTTCCTATGGCTACACCTTC. It specifies CASSVEGSSYGYTF.

Only a few counts were recorded for this clonotype. This chain joins TRBV19 and TRBJ2-2; 8 positions agree with TRBD2. The germline CDR1 and CDR2 sequences are LNHDA and SQIVND (reference sequence). V lost 5 bases, J lost 7 bases, and 6 bases stayed unmatched. The CDR3 is 14 amino acids. This CDR3 reads CASSQTGGNGELFF. In DNA, the CDR3 is TGTGCCAGTAGTCAAACGGGAGGGAACGGGGAGCTGTTTTTT.

This clonotype was seen only a few times. This chain links TRBV5-5 with TRBJ2-4; TRBD1 or TRBD2 may be the D gene (5 bases each). V was pared by 5 bases and J by 0 bases, with 12 bases between. The CDR3 runs to 15 residues. Germline V lookup: CDR1 SGHKS, CDR2 YYEKEE (reference sequence). The CDR3 loop reads CASRRDGLAKNIQYF. The CDR3, as DNA: TGTGCCAGCAGACGGGACGGATTAGCCAAAAACATTCAGTACTTC.

In this sample, this clonotype turned up many times. V is TRBV5-5 and J is TRBJ2-3; tentatively, D is TRBD1 or TRBD2 (6 bases each). Germline assignment: CDR1 SGHKS and CDR2 YYEKEE (reference sequence). Trimming took 2 bases from V and 5 from J, leaving 12 bases between them. CDR3 length: 14 amino acids. CDR3 DNA: TGTGCCAGCAGCTTTGAGGGGGGAAGAGATACGCAGTATTTT. As protein: CASSFEGGRDTQYF.

This sequence joins TRBV11-2 and TRBJ2-1; perhaps D is TRBD1 or TRBD2 (5 bases each). Trimming removed 0 bases from V and 10 bases from J, with 16 bases in between. CDR1 and CDR2 (germline): SGHAT, FQNNGV. The CDR3 is made up of 15 amino acids. CDR3 sequence reads: CASSLELRAWDEQFF. The CDR3 coding sequence is TGTGCCAGCAGCTTAGAGTTGCGGGCCTGGGACGAGCAGTTCTTC. The full variable domain, its missing parts supplied by reference TRBV11-2 and TRBJ2-1, is EAGVAQSPRYKIIEKRQSVAFWCNPISGHATLYWYQQILGQGPKLLIQFQNNGVVDDSQLPKDRFSAERLKGVDSTLKIQPAKLEDSAVYLCASSLELRAWDEQFFGPGTRLTVL.

J is TRBJ2-7 and V is TRBV10-3; a possible D gene is TRBD2 (5 bases). Deletions cut 4 bases from V and 6 bases from J, with 16 bases between. Germline V lookup: CDR1 ENHRY, CDR2 SYGVKD. This CDR3 contains 14 residues. The CDR3 DNA follows: TGTGCCATCAGTGCCCGCCCAGAGGGTGGCGAGCAGTACTTC. It encodes CAISARPEGGEQYF.

This clonotype is classed as medium-sized (0.01 to 0.1%). J is TRBJ2-3 and V is TRBV7-9, with TRBD1 matching 7 bases. The CDR3 is made up of 14 amino acids. Germline V gives CDR1 SEHNR, CDR2 FQNEAQ (reference sequence). After removal of 2 bases from V and 3 bases from J, the junction contained 2 bases not matched to a gene. This CDR3 reads CASSLSRGTDTQYF. The CDR3 nucleotides read TGTGCCAGCAGCTTAAGCAGGGGGACAGATACGCAGTATTTT.

The chain combines TRBV7-9 with TRBJ1-6, with 7 positions matching TRBD1. The CDR3 sequence is 14 residues long. CDR1 is SEHNR, CDR2 FQNEAQ, per germline (reference sequence). The J segment lost 6 bases and the V segment lost 3 bases, leaving 2 bases of the junction unmatched. The CDR3 bases are TGTGCCAGCAGCTTGGGACAGCTTAATTCACCCCTCCACTTT. It codes for CASSLGQLNSPLHF.

The rearrangement uses TRBV5-1 and TRBJ2-1; 10 bases map to TRBD2. The V segment lost 0 bases and the J segment 4 bases; nucleotides outside the gene matches: 4. The CDR3 sequence is 16 residues long. Germline CDR1 reads SGHRS; CDR2 reads YFSETQ. CDR3 bases: TGCGCCAGCAGCTTGGAACTAGCGGGAAGATACAATGAGCAGTTCTTC. As protein: CASSLELAGRYNEQFF.

Only a few counts were recorded for this clonotype. The chain couples TRBV7-9 to TRBJ2-3, with 11 bases that match TRBD2. The CDR3 contains 16 residues. The germline V gene encodes CDR1 SEHNR and CDR2 FQNEAQ (reference sequence). Trimming at V came to 6 bases and at J to 3 bases, leaving 8 bases not matched to a gene. In nucleotides, the CDR3 is TGTGCCAGCAGAGGGGCTAGCGGGGGGCGAACAGATACGCAGTATTTT. Translating gives CASRGASGGRTDTQYF.

In this sample, this clonotype turned up a few times. The chain carries TRBV7-2 and TRBJ1-5; D not certain. The CDR3 totals 13 residues. Per the germline V gene, CDR1 is SGHTA and CDR2 is FQGNSA. Deletions cut 1 base from V and 7 bases from J, with 8 bases between. The CDR3 region has the DNA TGTGCCAGCAGCTTAGGTCTAGAACAGCCCCAGCATTTT. It encodes CASSLGLEQPQHF.

DNA for the CDR3: TGTGCCAGCAGCGCGACGGGGGAAAGCTCCTACGAGCAGTACGTC. It codes for CASSATGESSYEQYV. This sequence joins TRBV11-1 and TRBJ2-7, with a weak D call TRBD2 (6 bases). Per the germline V gene, CDR1 is SGHAT and CDR2 is FQDESV (reference sequence). The V and J ends lost 5 bases and 0 bases respectively, with 14 bases between them. This CDR3 comprises 15 residues.

This clonotype was seen only a few times. Here the CDR3 reads CASQTGGADTQYF. CDR3 in DNA: TGTGCCAGCCAGACAGGGGGAGCAGATACGCAGTATTTT. The chain employs TRBV19 and TRBJ2-3, with 9 bases aligning to TRBD1. The CDR3 covers 13 residues. V shed 9 bases and J 4 bases; nucleotides not matched to a gene: 5. From germline, CDR1 is LNHDA and CDR2 SQIVND (reference sequence).

This clonotype was seen more than once but under ten times. The rearrangement links TRBV11-2 to TRBJ2-7, with D tentatively TRBD1 (6 bases). The germline V and J ends were trimmed by 5 bases and 0 bases, with 11 bases remaining between them. CDR3 length: 14 amino acids. The germline CDR1 and CDR2 sequences are SGHAT and FQNNGV. The CDR3 region has the DNA TGTGCCAGCAGCATAATACAGGGCTCCTACGAGCAGTACTTC. Amino acid sequence: CASSIIQGSYEQYF.